Listed below are T cell receptor beta chains from one sample, sequenced in a study of blood T cell repertoires in COVID-19. The method was immunoSEQ multiplex PCR; TCRdb's version includes in-frame clones alone and lacks a portion of them. The repertoire holds over 150,000 clones, with around 84% as singletons. The sequenced sample was peripheral blood. The receptors shown here come from a human donor in a cohort sampled during active COVID-19. Each CDR3 is given with its conserved first and last residue. The D gene is left open where the match is weak. The size field is filled for only some rows; it gives once, few, many or a size class.

TRBV25-1	NA	NA	TRBJ1-5	CASSEERSHQPQHF	TGTGCCAGCAGTGAGGAGAGATCGCATCAGCCCCAGCATTTT
TRBV9	NA	TRBD1	TRBJ1-6	CASSVGTGARNSPLHF	TGTGCCAGCAGCGTAGGGACAGGGGCTCGTAATTCACCCCTCCACTTT
TRBV28	NA	NA	TRBJ1-1	CASSAGHKNTEAFF	TGTGCCAGCAGTGCCGGACACAAGAACACTGAAGCTTTCTTT
TRBV19	NA	TRBD2	TRBJ2-1	CASSRTSGSYNEQFF	TGTGCCAGTAGTAGGACTAGCGGGAGCTACAATGAGCAGTTCTTC
TRBV29-1	NA	NA	TRBJ2-3	CSTDFRTDTQYF	TGCAGCACGGACTTCCGCACAGATACGCAGTATTTT
TRBV30	NA	TRBD1	TRBJ2-7	CAWSAGGTYEQYF	TGTGCCTGGAGCGCAGGGGGTACCTACGAGCAGTACTTC
TRBV27	NA	NA	TRBJ2-7	CASSPLPNRDQLPLTYEQYF	TGTGCCAGCAGCCCTCTGCCCAACAGGGACCAGCTACCTTTAACCTACGAGCAGTACTTC
TRBV7-8	NA	NA	TRBJ2-5	CASSLVASYQETQYF	TGTGCCAGCAGCTTAGTAGCTAGTTACCAAGAGACCCAGTACTTC
TRBV5-1	NA	NA	TRBJ1-1	CASAHTRGKNTEAFF	TGCGCCAGCGCTCACACTCGCGGAAAGAACACTGAAGCTTTCTTT
TRBV5-1	NA	NA	TRBJ2-5	CASSLGSPGGETQYF	TGCGCCAGCAGCTTGGGTTCGCCGGGTGGGGAGACCCAGTACTTC
TRBV19	NA	TRBD1	TRBJ2-7	CASSTGLGTGYEQYF	TGTGCCAGTAGTACCGGGCTCGGGACAGGATACGAGCAGTACTTC
TRBV29-1	NA	NA	TRBJ2-1	CSVVNRPSFESEQFF	TGCAGCGTTGTAAATCGGCCTAGCTTTGAATCCGAGCAGTTCTTC
TRBV6-1	NA	NA	TRBJ1-6	CASSTGNSPLHF	TGTGCCAGCAGTACGGGGAACTCACCCCTCCACTTT
TRBV27	few	NA	TRBJ2-6	CASNKHLGAGANVLTF	TGTGCCAGCAACAAACATTTAGGGGCTGGGGCCAACGTCCTGACTTTC
TRBV28	NA	NA	TRBJ2-5	CASRGPTGGEETQYF	TGTGCCAGCAGGGGCCCGACGGGGGGCGAGGAGACCCAGTACTTC
TRBV30	NA	NA	TRBJ2-1	CAWSRLGMDEQFF	TGTGCCTGGAGCCGACTAGGAATGGATGAGCAGTTCTTC
TRBV28	NA	NA	TRBJ1-2	CASSRGGGTPYGYTF	TGTGCCAGCAGTCGAGGTGGGGGGACTCCTTATGGCTACACCTTC
TRBV4-2	once	TRBD1	TRBJ1-4	CASSQGQGPTNEKLFF	TGTGCCAGCAGCCAAGGACAGGGTCCAACTAATGAAAAACTGTTTTTT
TRBV30	NA	TRBD2	TRBJ2-1	CAWNPGRAYNEQFF	TGTGCCTGGAATCCCGGGAGGGCCTACAATGAGCAGTTCTTC
TRBV27	NA	TRBD1	TRBJ2-1	CASSLLFTRDSRFNNEQFF	TGTGCCAGCAGTTTATTATTCACTCGGGACAGTCGATTTAACAATGAGCAGTTCTTC
TRBV28	NA	NA	TRBJ2-7	CASSGPPDYEQYF	TGTGCCAGCAGTGGGCCGCCGGACTACGAGCAGTACTTC
TRBV11-2	NA	TRBD1	TRBJ1-1	CASSLVRDRERAFF	TGTGCCAGCAGCTTAGTGCGAGACAGGGAGAGGGCTTTCTTT
TRBV24-1	NA	NA	TRBJ2-2	CATRGRGAINTGELFF	TGTGCCACCAGGGGCAGGGGGGCCATTAACACCGGGGAGCTGTTTTTT
TRBV7-2	NA	TRBD1	TRBJ1-5	CASSSQGERNQPQHF	TGTGCCAGCAGCTCCCAGGGGGAGCGCAATCAGCCCCAGCATTTT
TRBV14	NA	NA	TRBJ2-5	CASSQASYQETQYF	TGTGCCAGCAGCCAAGCGTCGTACCAAGAGACCCAGTACTTC
TRBV7-2	NA	TRBD2	TRBJ2-3	CASSLMGRADTQYF	TGTGCCAGCAGCTTAATGGGGAGGGCAGATACGCAGTATTTT
TRBV15	NA	NA	TRBJ2-1	CATSGHPNNEQFF	TGTGCCACCAGCGGCCACCCGAACAATGAGCAGTTCTTC
TRBV5-1	NA	TRBD1	TRBJ1-1	CASRYRGMNTEAFF	TGCGCCAGCAGATACAGGGGTATGAACACTGAAGCTTTCTTT
TRBV15	NA	TRBD1	TRBJ2-1	CATSRGGGTGDYNEQFF	TGTGCCACCAGCAGAGGGGGCGGGACAGGGGACTACAATGAGCAGTTCTTC
TRBV19	NA	TRBD1	TRBJ1-1	CASRPLHRGRNTEAFF	TGTGCCAGTAGGCCCCTGCACAGGGGGCGAAACACTGAAGCTTTCTTT
TRBV28	NA	TRBD2	TRBJ2-7	CASRQGLAAYEQYF	TGTGCCAGCAGACAGGGACTAGCGGCCTACGAGCAGTACTTC
TRBV11-2	NA	TRBD2	TRBJ2-7	CASSKISGSYEQYF	TGTGCCAGCAGCAAAATAAGCGGGAGCTACGAGCAGTACTTC
TRBV6-6	NA	NA	TRBJ2-5	CASSWPGTQETQYF	TGTGCCAGCAGTTGGCCGGGAACCCAAGAGACCCAGTACTTC
TRBV28	NA	NA	TRBJ2-7	CASSVRPGATYEQYF	TGTGCCAGCAGTGTTCGCCCAGGCGCCACCTACGAGCAGTACTTC
TRBV4-1	NA	NA	TRBJ2-2	CASSQDASGNTGELFF	TGCGCCAGCAGCCAAGACGCCAGCGGGAACACCGGGGAGCTGTTTTTT
TRBV11-2	NA	TRBD2	TRBJ2-1	CASSLGGERNNEQFF	TGTGCCAGCAGCTTGGGGGGGGAGAGGAACAATGAGCAGTTCTTC
TRBV28	few	NA	TRBJ2-7	CASSRPGRVGPEQYF	TGTGCCAGCAGCCGGCCGGGCAGGGTAGGCCCCGAGCAGTACTTC
TRBV24-1	NA	TRBD1	TRBJ2-1	CATSDFRDRGYNEQFF	TGTGCCACCAGTGATTTCCGGGACAGGGGCTACAATGAGCAGTTCTTC
TRBV7-2	NA	TRBD2	TRBJ2-5	CASSRTSAPGEPQYF	TGTGCCAGCAGCCGTACTAGCGCTCCGGGAGAGCCCCAGTACTTC
TRBV9	NA	NA	TRBJ2-5	CASSRRPGQETQYF	TGTGCCAGCAGCCGGCGACCGGGACAAGAGACCCAGTACTTC
TRBV19	NA	TRBD1	TRBJ1-1	CPTGRIFNTEAFF	TGTCCGACAGGGCGAATATTTAACACTGAAGCTTTCTTT
TRBV9	few	TRBD2	TRBJ2-7	CASSVDSAGVGEQYF	TGTGCCAGCAGCGTAGATTCCGCGGGAGTGGGAGAGCAGTACTTC